This T cell receptor beta chain was sequenced for a study of T cells in Graves' hyperthyroidism and ophthalmopathy. Study at large: Peripheral blood was acquired at first diagnosis, ahead of any therapy whatsoever.

Amplified TCR beta CDR3 regions came from RNA transcripts. HTBI primers were used for first-round RT-PCR of the TCR CDR3. TCRdb ran MiXCR on the multiplex PCR reads and lists one entry per CDR3 protein. Found here are around 350,000 distinct CDR3 sequences, approximately 19% of them singletons; the top ten hold 3.7%. This clonotype was recorded at least ten times. Germline CDR1 SGHVS, CDR2 FQNEAQ. The length of the CDR3 is 17 residues. V trimming: 5 bases; J trimming: 7 bases; junction bases outside the gene matches: 10. Exclusion followed for patients with uncontrolled infection, other autoimmune disease, pregnancy or lactation. Each 10 ml fresh peripheral blood draw supplied the PBMCs.

This rearrangement joins TRBV7-8 to TRBJ2-2; 13 bases align to TRBD2. Sequenced sample: blood. The receptor comes from a woman younger than 35 with Graves' hyperthyroidism. Written as DNA, the CDR3 is TGTGCCAGCAGCCTAGGCCGGGGACTAGCGGGGTTCGGGGAGCTGTTTTTT. Amino acid sequence: CASSLGRGLAGFGELFF.